A selection of T cell receptor beta chains follows, all from one sample in a study of control samples from healthy donors and cancer patients. Sequencing used immunoSEQ multiplex PCR; TCRdb keeps in-frame clones, though not all of them. The sample records around 94,000 clones, 70% to 90% being singletons. What was sequenced was blood. All receptors derive from a woman aged 45-65 years in good health. Both conserved end residues are part of each CDR3. Fields, in order: J gene, D gene, clone size, V gene, CDR3 protein, CDR3 DNA. A D gene is named only where the DNA matches it firmly. Size is omitted from some rows. Given values are once, few, many or a class for expanded clones.

j_gene: TRBJ1-2; d_gene: -; abundance: once; v_gene: TRBV5-6; CDR3aa: CASSLRIGTNYGYTF; CDR3nt: TGTGCCAGCAGCTTGAGAATTGGGACTAACTATGGCTACACCTTC
j_gene: TRBJ1-3; d_gene: -; abundance: -; v_gene: TRBV3-1/TRBV3-2; CDR3aa: CASSLSSNTIYF; CDR3nt: TGTGCCAGCAGCCTATCATCAAACACCATATATTTT
j_gene: TRBJ2-5; d_gene: -; abundance: -; v_gene: TRBV28; CDR3aa: CASSLTGTGLETQYF; CDR3nt: TGTGCCAGCAGTTTAACGGGTACGGGGCTGGAGACCCAGTACTTC
j_gene: TRBJ2-7; d_gene: -; abundance: -; v_gene: TRBV14; CDR3aa: CASSHTKPSDDLPHEQYF; CDR3nt: TGTGCCAGCAGCCACACCAAACCTTCAGACGACCTTCCCCACGAGCAGTACTTC
j_gene: TRBJ2-2; d_gene: TRBD2; abundance: -; v_gene: TRBV4-3; CDR3aa: CASSQDPSGSIPGELFF; CDR3nt: TGCGCCAGCAGCCAAGATCCTAGCGGGAGTATCCCCGGGGAGCTGTTTTTT
j_gene: TRBJ2-7; d_gene: -; abundance: few; v_gene: TRBV7-9; CDR3aa: CASSLQGYEQYF; CDR3nt: TGTGCCAGCAGCTTACAAGGCTACGAGCAGTACTTC
j_gene: TRBJ1-1; d_gene: -; abundance: -; v_gene: TRBV7-8; CDR3aa: CASSSTGNSEGAFF; CDR3nt: TGTGCCAGCAGCTCGACCGGGAACTCAGAGGGAGCTTTCTTT
j_gene: TRBJ2-3; d_gene: -; abundance: -; v_gene: TRBV19; CDR3aa: CASSIDEGMSVADTQYF; CDR3nt: TGTGCCAGTAGTATAGATGAGGGAATGTCAGTTGCAGATACGCAGTATTTT
j_gene: TRBJ1-1; d_gene: -; abundance: -; v_gene: TRBV11-2; CDR3aa: CASSPPNMNTEAFF; CDR3nt: TGTGCCAGCAGCCCCCCGAATATGAACACTGAAGCTTTCTTT
j_gene: TRBJ1-1; d_gene: TRBD1; abundance: -; v_gene: TRBV18; CDR3aa: CASSPVGQANTEAFF; CDR3nt: TGTGCCAGCTCACCCGTCGGACAGGCGAACACTGAAGCTTTCTTT
j_gene: TRBJ2-3; d_gene: -; abundance: -; v_gene: TRBV7-2; CDR3aa: CASSQNTDTQYF; CDR3nt: TGTGCCAGCAGCCAGAACACAGATACGCAGTATTTT
j_gene: TRBJ2-7; d_gene: TRBD1; abundance: -; v_gene: TRBV2; CDR3aa: CASSWDRGYEQYF; CDR3nt: TGTGCCAGCAGTTGGGACAGGGGGTACGAGCAGTACTTC
j_gene: TRBJ1-1; d_gene: TRBD1; abundance: -; v_gene: TRBV13; CDR3aa: CASSRRDRPSGGTEAFF; CDR3nt: TGTGCCAGCAGCCGGCGGGACAGGCCCTCGGGAGGGACTGAAGCTTTCTTT
j_gene: TRBJ2-2; d_gene: TRBD2; abundance: -; v_gene: TRBV9; CDR3aa: CASSISGSVAGELFF; CDR3nt: TGTGCCAGCAGCATAAGCGGGAGTGTAGCCGGGGAGCTGTTTTTT
j_gene: TRBJ1-3; d_gene: -; abundance: -; v_gene: TRBV19; CDR3aa: CASRSGAGNTIYF; CDR3nt: TGTGCCAGTAGGAGCGGGGCTGGAAACACCATATATTTT
j_gene: TRBJ2-7; d_gene: -; abundance: -; v_gene: TRBV2; CDR3aa: CASSEVGSRGLYEQYF; CDR3nt: TGTGCCAGCAGTGAGGTGGGATCGCGGGGTCTTTACGAGCAGTACTTC
j_gene: TRBJ2-7; d_gene: -; abundance: -; v_gene: TRBV12-1; CDR3aa: CASSYSDRSSGYEQYF; CDR3nt: TGTGCCAGCAGCTACTCGGACCGGTCCTCAGGATACGAGCAGTACTTC
j_gene: TRBJ1-2; d_gene: -; abundance: -; v_gene: TRBV28; CDR3aa: CASSRDSLVGGYTF; CDR3nt: TGTGCCAGCAGTCGAGACAGCCTAGTGGGTGGCTACACCTTC
j_gene: TRBJ1-5; d_gene: -; abundance: -; v_gene: TRBV7-2; CDR3aa: CASSLALDNQPQHF; CDR3nt: TGTGCCAGCAGCTTAGCGCTGGACAATCAGCCCCAGCATTTT
j_gene: TRBJ2-7; d_gene: -; abundance: once; v_gene: TRBV5-1; CDR3aa: CASTPGPGESYEQYF; CDR3nt: TGCGCCAGCACCCCCGGGCCAGGTGAGTCCTACGAGCAGTACTTC
j_gene: TRBJ1-2; d_gene: TRBD1; abundance: -; v_gene: TRBV7-8; CDR3aa: CASSLSGTGYNGYTF; CDR3nt: TGTGCCAGCAGCTTGTCCGGGACAGGGTATAATGGCTACACCTTC
j_gene: TRBJ2-3; d_gene: TRBD1; abundance: once; v_gene: TRBV5-1; CDR3aa: CASSSQGFTDTQYF; CDR3nt: TGCGCCAGCAGCTCACAGGGGTTTACAGATACGCAGTATTTT
j_gene: TRBJ2-3; d_gene: -; abundance: once; v_gene: TRBV7-9; CDR3aa: CASSRFRGLTDTQYF; CDR3nt: TGTGCCAGCAGCCGGTTCCGGGGGCTTACAGATACGCAGTATTTT
j_gene: TRBJ1-1; d_gene: TRBD1; abundance: -; v_gene: TRBV6-5; CDR3aa: CASPRQGNTEAFF; CDR3nt: TGTGCCAGCCCAAGACAGGGAAACACTGAAGCTTTCTTT
j_gene: TRBJ2-2; d_gene: TRBD2; abundance: -; v_gene: TRBV10-3; CDR3aa: CAISARGGSGELFF; CDR3nt: TGTGCCATCAGCGCTCGGGGAGGGAGCGGGGAGCTGTTTTTT
j_gene: TRBJ1-3; d_gene: -; abundance: -; v_gene: TRBV18; CDR3aa: CASSFDSGSGNTIYF; CDR3nt: TGTGCCAGCTCATTTGATTCAGGCTCTGGAAACACCATATATTTT
j_gene: TRBJ1-1; d_gene: TRBD1; abundance: -; v_gene: TRBV27; CDR3aa: CASSRGTGGGNTEAFF; CDR3nt: TGTGCCAGCAGTCGGGGGACAGGGGGTGGGAACACTGAAGCTTTCTTT
j_gene: TRBJ1-1; d_gene: TRBD1; abundance: -; v_gene: TRBV6-5; CDR3aa: CASSSGQALINTEAFF; CDR3nt: TGTGCCAGCAGTTCCGGACAGGCCCTAATCAACACTGAAGCTTTCTTT
j_gene: TRBJ2-3; d_gene: TRBD1; abundance: -; v_gene: TRBV29-1; CDR3aa: CSARQGGTDTQYF; CDR3nt: TGCAGCGCACGACAGGGGGGCACAGATACGCAGTATTTT
j_gene: TRBJ1-2; d_gene: TRBD1; abundance: -; v_gene: TRBV5-4; CDR3aa: CASSQGQGNYGYTF; CDR3nt: TGTGCCAGCAGCCAGGGACAGGGCAACTATGGCTACACCTTC
j_gene: TRBJ1-5; d_gene: TRBD1; abundance: -; v_gene: TRBV19; CDR3aa: CASSQGVTNNQPQHF; CDR3nt: TGTGCCAGTAGCCAGGGGGTAACGAACAATCAGCCCCAGCATTTT
j_gene: TRBJ1-4; d_gene: TRBD1; abundance: -; v_gene: TRBV12-5; CDR3aa: CASGGTGITEKLFF; CDR3nt: TGTGCTAGTGGTGGGACAGGAATTACTGAAAAACTGTTTTTT
j_gene: TRBJ2-5; d_gene: -; abundance: -; v_gene: TRBV28; CDR3aa: CASSSGGQSEETQYF; CDR3nt: TGTGCCAGCAGTTCCGGGGGACAGTCGGAAGAGACCCAGTACTTC
j_gene: TRBJ2-1; d_gene: -; abundance: -; v_gene: TRBV11-3; CDR3aa: CASSLDGRNEQFF; CDR3nt: TGTGCCAGCAGCTTAGATGGCCGCAATGAGCAGTTCTTC
j_gene: TRBJ1-2; d_gene: TRBD1; abundance: -; v_gene: TRBV19; CDR3aa: CASQNRDRDDYTF; CDR3nt: TGTGCCTCACAGAACCGGGACAGGGATGACTACACCTTC
j_gene: TRBJ2-2; d_gene: -; abundance: once; v_gene: TRBV5-8; CDR3aa: CASTLGGPTGELFF; CDR3nt: TGTGCCAGCACCTTGGGGGGACCCACCGGGGAGCTGTTTTTT
j_gene: TRBJ2-7; d_gene: -; abundance: -; v_gene: TRBV10-1; CDR3aa: CATHPQGYEQYF; CDR3nt: TGCGCCACACACCCACAGGGTTACGAGCAGTACTTC
j_gene: TRBJ2-5; d_gene: -; abundance: -; v_gene: TRBV28; CDR3aa: CASSSPGGEHQETQYF; CDR3nt: TGTGCCAGCAGTTCACCCGGAGGGGAGCATCAAGAGACCCAGTACTTC
j_gene: TRBJ2-6; d_gene: -; abundance: -; v_gene: TRBV14; CDR3aa: CASSQVRQANVLTF; CDR3nt: TGTGCCAGCAGCCAAGTAAGGCAAGCCAACGTCCTGACTTTC
j_gene: TRBJ2-4; d_gene: TRBD1; abundance: -; v_gene: TRBV28; CDR3aa: CATKGTGGKAKNIQYF; CDR3nt: TGTGCCACCAAAGGGACAGGGGGGAAAGCCAAAAACATTCAGTACTTC
j_gene: TRBJ2-2; d_gene: -; abundance: -; v_gene: TRBV9; CDR3aa: CASSVGIRGAGELFF; CDR3nt: TGTGCCAGCAGCGTAGGAATAAGGGGGGCCGGGGAGCTGTTTTTT
j_gene: TRBJ1-1; d_gene: -; abundance: -; v_gene: TRBV6-5; CDR3aa: CASSSPASPNTEAFF; CDR3nt: TGTGCCAGCAGTTCCCCCGCGAGCCCGAACACTGAAGCTTTCTTT
j_gene: TRBJ1-2; d_gene: -; abundance: few; v_gene: TRBV19; CDR3aa: CASSISRDNIGYTF; CDR3nt: TGTGCCAGTAGTATCTCCCGGGACAATATAGGCTACACCTTC
j_gene: TRBJ1-1; d_gene: -; abundance: -; v_gene: TRBV12-3/TRBV12-4; CDR3aa: CASRNTENTEAFF; CDR3nt: TGTGCCAGCAGGAATACAGAGAACACTGAAGCTTTCTTT
j_gene: TRBJ2-7; d_gene: TRBD2; abundance: -; v_gene: TRBV11-2; CDR3aa: CASSLEFAGGRGLYEQYF; CDR3nt: TGTGCCAGCAGCTTAGAGTTTGCGGGGGGCCGAGGACTCTACGAGCAGTACTTC
j_gene: TRBJ2-2; d_gene: -; abundance: once; v_gene: TRBV3-1/TRBV3-2; CDR3aa: CASSQEPGLRELFF; CDR3nt: TGTGCCAGCAGCCAAGAACCAGGACTGAGGGAGCTGTTTTTT
j_gene: TRBJ1-5; d_gene: -; abundance: -; v_gene: TRBV6-5; CDR3aa: CASSYGGSNQPQHF; CDR3nt: TGTGCCAGCAGTTACGGAGGAAGCAATCAGCCCCAGCATTTT
j_gene: TRBJ2-7; d_gene: TRBD1; abundance: -; v_gene: TRBV28; CDR3aa: CASSPGTGPFSEQYF; CDR3nt: TGTGCCAGCAGTCCCGGGACAGGGCCTTTCTCCGAGCAGTACTTC
j_gene: TRBJ2-3; d_gene: -; abundance: -; v_gene: TRBV5-1; CDR3aa: CASSTDGAVTTDTQYF; CDR3nt: TGCGCCAGCAGCACCGACGGGGCAGTGACCACAGATACGCAGTATTTT
j_gene: TRBJ1-2; d_gene: -; abundance: -; v_gene: TRBV5-4; CDR3aa: CASSPEGGGAGNHYGYTF; CDR3nt: TGTGCCAGCAGCCCAGAGGGGGGGGGCGCAGGGAATCACTATGGCTACACCTTC
j_gene: TRBJ1-2; d_gene: -; abundance: -; v_gene: TRBV14; CDR3aa: CASSQGQYYGYTF; CDR3nt: TGTGCCAGCAGCCAAGGACAGTACTATGGCTACACCTTC
j_gene: TRBJ1-1; d_gene: -; abundance: -; v_gene: TRBV29-1; CDR3aa: CSVGEYQMEAFF; CDR3nt: TGCAGCGTTGGGGAATACCAGATGGAAGCTTTCTTT
j_gene: TRBJ1-3; d_gene: -; abundance: -; v_gene: TRBV3-1/TRBV3-2; CDR3aa: CASSQVRGNTIYF; CDR3nt: TGTGCCAGCAGCCAAGTTAGGGGAAACACCATATATTTT
j_gene: TRBJ2-7; d_gene: -; abundance: -; v_gene: TRBV27; CDR3aa: CASGTAKYEQYF; CDR3nt: TGTGCCAGCGGGACCGCAAAGTACGAGCAGTACTTC
j_gene: TRBJ2-1; d_gene: TRBD2; abundance: once; v_gene: TRBV5-1; CDR3aa: CASSPTSGSNEQFF; CDR3nt: TGCGCCAGCAGCCCGACTAGCGGGAGCAATGAGCAGTTCTTC